The 23 T cell receptor beta chains below were found in one sample sequenced in a study of T cells in Graves' hyperthyroidism and ophthalmopathy. The source material, RNA transcripts, was used to amplify TCR beta CDR3 regions. First-round RT-PCR with HTBI primers amplified the TCR CDR3 region. One entry per CDR3 protein results from TCRdb running MiXCR on the multiplex PCR reads. The sample includes about 570,000 distinct CDR3 sequences, 12% to 15% of them seen just once. Sequencing was carried out using blood. All receptors come from a woman between 40 and 55 years old with Graves' hyperthyroidism.

This clonotype was detected a few times. The chain has TRBV6-1 and TRBJ2-2, with TRBD2 matching 10 bases. The junction had 7 bases not matched to a gene; V was cut back by 3 bases and J by 6 bases. The CDR3 is 16 residues long. The V gene's germline CDR1 is MNHNS and CDR2 SASEGT. The CDR3 bases are TGTGCCAGCAGTGACCCGGTAGCGGGAGGACCCGGGGAGCTGTTTTTT. Its protein product is CASSDPVAGGPGELFF.

This clonotype was observed a handful of times. The J gene is TRBJ2-5, the V gene TRBV7-9; D remains unclear. The V end lost 5 bases, the J end lost 5 bases, and 12 bases lay between the germline ends. The CDR3 is 13 amino acids. Per germline, CDR1 SEHNR and CDR2 FQNEAQ (reference sequence). In DNA, the CDR3 is TGTGCCAGCAGCGGTAGGCCCACGGAGACCCAGTACTTC. It translates to CASSGRPTETQYF. The full variable domain, in which reference TRBV7-9 and TRBJ2-5 provide the parts outside the CDR3, is DTGVSQNPRHKITKRGQNVTFRCDPISEHNRLYWYRQTLGQGPEFLTYFQNEAQLEKSRLLSDRFSAERPKGSFSTLEIQRTEQGDSAMYLCASSGRPTETQYFGPGTRLLVL.

There are a few counts of this clonotype. The CDR3 sequence is CASSQTRGGEQYF. The CDR3 DNA sequence: TGTGCCAGCAGCCAAACCAGGGGGGGCGAGCAGTACTTC. The chain joins TRBV4-2 to TRBJ2-7; D may correspond to TRBD1 or TRBD2 (7 bases each). V lost 2 bases to trimming and J lost 6 bases, with 11 bases between them. Germline loops: CDR1 LGHNA, CDR2 YNFKEQ. This CDR3 has 13 residues.

The sample holds a few counts of this clonotype. The chain couples TRBV29-1 to TRBJ1-2; 9 bases match TRBD1. Unmatched junction bases numbered 4, after V lost 5 bases and J lost 3 bases. The CDR3 sequence is 13 residues long. The germline CDR1 and CDR2 sequences are SQVTM and ANQGSEA. Here the CDR3 DNA reads TGCAGCGTTACAGGGGGCGCGGACTATGGCTACACCTTC. It translates to CSVTGGADYGYTF.

The V call is TRBV4-1, the J call TRBJ1-2, with no clear D. Trimming removed 1 base from V and 4 bases from J, with 7 bases in between. Germline values: CDR1 MGHRA, CDR2 YSYEKL. The CDR3 covers 13 residues. In DNA, the CDR3 is TGCGCCAGCAGCCAAGTGAGGGCCTATGGCTACACCTTC. Encoded protein: CASSQVRAYGYTF.

This clonotype was found many times. The chain uses TRBV6-2 or TRBV6-3 and TRBJ1-5; D remains ambiguous. V dropped 1 base and J dropped 4 bases, with 5 bases sitting between them. This CDR3 region has 13 residues. CDR1 is MNHEY and CDR2 is SVGEGT in the germline V gene. CDR3 protein: CASSYYDNQPQHF. CDR3 coding DNA: TGTGCCAGCAGTTACTATGATAATCAGCCCCAGCATTTT.

This clonotype came up a few times. This chain uses TRBV6-1 with TRBJ1-3, with D possibly being TRBD1 (5 bases). CDR3 size: 16 residues. V lost 1 base to trimming and J lost 3 bases, with 13 bases between them. Germline V gene data show CDR1 as MNHNS and CDR2 as SASEGT. The CDR3 here is CASSEVMGGGGNTIYF. For the CDR3, the DNA is TGTGCCAGCAGTGAAGTCATGGGGGGAGGTGGAAACACCATATATTTT.

The chain has TRBV3-1 and TRBJ2-2; 14 bases match TRBD2. V was pared by 0 bases and J by 4 bases, with 7 bases of the junction left unmatched. In germline, CDR1 is LGHDT, CDR2 YNNKEL (reference sequence). The CDR3 loop spans 19 amino acids. The CDR3: CASSQDAGLAGGGTGELFF. The CDR3 bases are TGTGCCAGCAGCCAAGATGCAGGACTAGCGGGAGGCGGCACCGGGGAGCTGTTTTTT.

Many counts were recorded for this clonotype. V usage is TRBV27 and J usage is TRBJ2-1, with D perhaps TRBD1 (6 bases). Germline loops: CDR1 MNHEY, CDR2 SMNVEV (reference sequence). The length of the CDR3 is 15 residues. V was shortened by 2 bases and J by 0 bases, with 8 bases between the two germline ends. The CDR3 loop is CASSLGTSSYNEQFF. The CDR3 DNA is TGTGCCAGCAGTTTAGGGACATCCTCCTACAATGAGCAGTTCTTC.

This clonotype occurred many times. This rearrangement joins TRBV28 to TRBJ2-7; unclear D gene. This CDR3 region has 14 residues. Per the germline V gene, CDR1 is MDHEN and CDR2 is SYDVKM. The ends were cut back, 5 bases at V and 0 bases at J, with 11 bases in the middle. The CDR3 coding sequence is TGTGCCAGCAGTAGCCGAATAACCTCCTACGAGCAGTACTTC. Its protein product is CASSSRITSYEQYF.

The table lists this clonotype with many counts. This chain joins TRBV7-2 and TRBJ2-5, with no clear D. V dropped 5 bases and J dropped 5 bases, with 15 bases sitting between them. There are 14 residues in the CDR3. Germline V gene data show CDR1 as SGHTA and CDR2 as FQGNSA. The CDR3 nucleotides read TGTGCCAGCAGCCCGGGCCTCGTGGGGGAGACCCAGTACTTC. It yields the protein CASSPGLVGETQYF. Supplemented by reference TRBV7-2 and TRBJ2-5, the full variable domain reads GAGVSQSPSNKVTEKGKDVELRCDPISGHTALYWYRQSLGQGLEFLIYFQGNSAPDKSGLPSDRFSAERTGGSVSTLTIQRTQQEDSAVYLCASSPGLVGETQYFGPGTRLLVL.

This clonotype has a count of ten or more. V is TRBV30 and J is TRBJ1-3; no definite D call. Germline V lookup: CDR1 GTSNPN, CDR2 SVGIG (reference sequence). V lost 4 bases and J 1 base, leaving 5 bases between the germline ends. The CDR3 contains 12 residues. The CDR3 here is CAWTESGNTIYF. The CDR3 nucleotides are TGTGCCTGGACTGAATCTGGAAACACCATATATTTT.

In its sample, this clonotype was seen many times. CDR3 nucleotide sequence: TGTGCCAGCACCTCAGGGTCCCTATCCTACAATGAGCAGTTCTTC. Its protein product is CASTSGSLSYNEQFF. The chain is built from TRBV7-9 and TRBJ2-1, with a tentative D call TRBD1 (5 bases). In germline, CDR1 is SEHNR, CDR2 FQNEAQ (reference sequence). This CDR3 is 15 amino acids long. Deletions cut 7 bases from V and 1 base from J, with 14 bases between.

Ten or more counts support this clonotype. V usage is TRBV6-1 and J usage is TRBJ2-2; no definite D call. V was clipped by 6 bases and J by 1 base, with 12 bases between them. This CDR3 has 15 residues. The germline CDR1 and CDR2 sequences are MNHNS and SASEGT. The CDR3 bases are TGTGCCAGCAGACCCGACACCATGAACACCGGGGAGCTGTTTTTT. The encoded protein is CASRPDTMNTGELFF.

Many counts were recorded for this clonotype. The chain combines TRBV30 with TRBJ2-2, with a tentative D call TRBD1 (6 bases). V was clipped by 4 bases and J by 3 bases, with 12 bases between them. CDR3 size: 14 residues. Looked up from germline, CDR1 is GTSNPN and CDR2 is SVGIG (reference sequence). CDR3: CAWNLGQHTGELFF. The DNA for the CDR3 is TGTGCCTGGAATTTGGGACAACACACCGGGGAGCTGTTTTTT.

This clonotype was counted at least ten times. The gene calls are TRBV5-1 and TRBJ1-1, with 7 positions matching TRBD1. CDR1 is SGHRS, CDR2 YFSETQ, per germline. V shed 4 bases, J shed 5 bases, and the junction held 8 bases outside the gene matches. The CDR3 is made up of 14 amino acids. CDR3 sequence reads: CASSIRDRGTEAFF. CDR3 nucleotides: TGCGCCAGCAGCATCCGGGACAGAGGGACTGAAGCTTTCTTT.

This clonotype occurred many times. J is TRBJ1-3 and V is TRBV7-2; D is perhaps TRBD1 (5 bases). Per germline, CDR1 SGHTA and CDR2 FQGNSA. The CDR3 is 16 residues long. Between the trimmed V and J ends, which lost 5 bases and 0 bases, there was a span of 14 bases. The CDR3 DNA reads as TGTGCCAGCAGCCGGGACGGCACTAACTCTGGAAACACCATATATTTT. Translated, it gives CASSRDGTNSGNTIYF.

As DNA, the CDR3 is TGTGCCAGCAGCCTCCAGGGGACAACTAATGAAAAACTGTTTTTT. Its protein is CASSLQGTTNEKLFF. V is TRBV7-8 and J is TRBJ1-4; perhaps TRBD1 as D (6 bases). The V and J ends lost 5 bases and 0 bases respectively, with 10 bases between them. The length of the CDR3 is 15 residues. Germline values: CDR1 SGHVS, CDR2 FQNEAQ. The variable domain in full, with the rest retrieved from reference TRBV7-8 and TRBJ1-4, is GAGVSQSPRYKVAKRGQDVALRCDPISGHVSLFWYQQALGQGPEFLTYFQNEAQLDKSGLPSDRFFAERPEGSVSTLKIQRTQQEDSAVYLCASSLQGTTNEKLFFGSGTQLSVL.

This clonotype was observed a few times. The chain combines TRBV30 with TRBJ1-2; D not resolved. Trimming took 4 bases from V and 1 from J, leaving 13 bases between them. Germline V CDR1 and CDR2: GTSNPN, SVGIG (reference sequence). The CDR3 length is 14 residues. The CDR3 protein is CAWNLGSINYGYTF. CDR3 nucleotide sequence: TGTGCCTGGAATTTGGGCAGCATTAACTATGGCTACACCTTC.

This clonotype was recorded once. This rearrangement joins TRBV20-1 to TRBJ2-3, with TRBD2 identical over 9 bases. CDR3 length: 17 amino acids. CDR1 and CDR2 from the germline V gene are DFQATT and SNEGSKA (reference sequence). The V segment lost 0 bases and the J segment 0 bases; nucleotides outside the gene matches: 7. The CDR3 sequence is CSARDTIAGASTDTQYF. DNA for the CDR3: TGCAGTGCTAGAGATACAATAGCGGGAGCCAGCACAGATACGCAGTATTTT.

This clonotype was seen repeatedly, ten times or more. This chain links TRBV2 with TRBJ2-1; 7 bases line up with TRBD2. CDR3 length: 15 amino acids. The V gene's germline CDR1 is SNHLY and CDR2 FYNNEI. J was trimmed by 2 bases and V by 3 bases; bases with no gene match: 4. CDR3 in amino acids: CASSDPGGTYNEQFF. The CDR3 nucleotides are TGTGCCAGCAGTGATCCGGGGGGTACCTACAATGAGCAGTTCTTC.

This clonotype was recorded many times. V and J are TRBV5-1 and TRBJ2-3, with 14 bases identical to TRBD2. This CDR3 comprises 17 residues. Per germline, CDR1 SGHRS and CDR2 YFSETQ. The V segment lost 4 bases and the J segment 6 bases; nucleotides outside the gene matches: 10. The CDR3 loop is CASSVRPGLAGEDTQYF. In DNA form, the CDR3 reads TGCGCCAGCAGCGTACGGCCGGGACTAGCGGGAGAGGATACGCAGTATTTT.

This clonotype came up many times. The gene calls are TRBV20-1 and TRBJ2-5; TRBD2 matches 11 bases. Germline-derived CDR1 and CDR2 are DFQATT and SNEGSKA (reference sequence). This CDR3 has 14 residues. V gave up 0 bases and J gave up 5 bases; unmatched junction bases: 2. As DNA, the CDR3 is TGCAGTGCTAGAGATGCTAGCGGGAGGGAGACCCAGTACTTC. It specifies CSARDASGRETQYF.